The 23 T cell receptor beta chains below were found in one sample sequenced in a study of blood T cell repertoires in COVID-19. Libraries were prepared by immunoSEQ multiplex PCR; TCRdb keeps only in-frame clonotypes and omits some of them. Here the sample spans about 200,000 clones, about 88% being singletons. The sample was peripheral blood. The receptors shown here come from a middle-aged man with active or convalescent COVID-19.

CDR3 amino acids: CASSIRPWQGQGYTF. For the CDR3, the DNA is TGTGCCAGTAGTATCCGCCCTTGGCAGGGGCAAGGCTACACCTTC. The gene calls are TRBV19 and TRBJ1-2, with TRBD1 as a possible D gene (6 bases). This CDR3 is built from 15 residues. The germline V and J ends were trimmed by 3 bases and 8 bases, with 19 bases remaining between them. Germline V lookup: CDR1 LNHDA, CDR2 SQIVND (reference sequence).

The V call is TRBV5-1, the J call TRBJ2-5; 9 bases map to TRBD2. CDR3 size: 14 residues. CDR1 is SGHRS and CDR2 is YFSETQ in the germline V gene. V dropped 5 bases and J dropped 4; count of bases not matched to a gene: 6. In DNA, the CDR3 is TGCGCCAGCAGTGGCGGGGGGGCCCCAGAGACCCAGTACTTC. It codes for CASSGGGAPETQYF.

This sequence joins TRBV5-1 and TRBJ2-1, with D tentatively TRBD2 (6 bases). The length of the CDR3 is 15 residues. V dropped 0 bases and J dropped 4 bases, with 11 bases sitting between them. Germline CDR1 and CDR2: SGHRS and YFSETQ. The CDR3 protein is CASSLVASEYNEQFF. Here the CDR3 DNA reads TGCGCCAGCAGCTTGGTGGCTAGCGAGTACAATGAGCAGTTCTTC.

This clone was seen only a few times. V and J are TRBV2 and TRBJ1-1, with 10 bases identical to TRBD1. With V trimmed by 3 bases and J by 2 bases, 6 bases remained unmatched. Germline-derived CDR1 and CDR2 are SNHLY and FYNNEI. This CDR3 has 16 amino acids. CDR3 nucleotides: TGTGCCAGCAGTGAGAGGGACAGGGGCCTTAACACTGAAGCTTTCTTT. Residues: CASSERDRGLNTEAFF.

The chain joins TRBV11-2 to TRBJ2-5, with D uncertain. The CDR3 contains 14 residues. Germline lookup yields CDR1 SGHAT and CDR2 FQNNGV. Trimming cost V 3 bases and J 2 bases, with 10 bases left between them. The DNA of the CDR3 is TGTGCCAGCAGCTTTTTTGATACTCAAGAGACCCAGTACTTC. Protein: CASSFFDTQETQYF. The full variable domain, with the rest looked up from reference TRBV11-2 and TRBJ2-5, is EAGVAQSPRYKIIEKRQSVAFWCNPISGHATLYWYQQILGQGPKLLIQFQNNGVVDDSQLPKDRFSAERLKGVDSTLKIQPAKLEDSAVYLCASSFFDTQETQYFGPGTRLLVL.

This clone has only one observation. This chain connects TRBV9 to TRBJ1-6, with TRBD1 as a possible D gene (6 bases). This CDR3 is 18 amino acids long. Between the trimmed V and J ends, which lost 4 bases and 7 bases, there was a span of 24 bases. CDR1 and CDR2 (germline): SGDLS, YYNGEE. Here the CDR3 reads CASSPDRSWGSPNSPLHF. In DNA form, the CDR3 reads TGTGCCAGCAGCCCGGACAGATCCTGGGGGAGCCCCAATTCACCCCTCCACTTT.

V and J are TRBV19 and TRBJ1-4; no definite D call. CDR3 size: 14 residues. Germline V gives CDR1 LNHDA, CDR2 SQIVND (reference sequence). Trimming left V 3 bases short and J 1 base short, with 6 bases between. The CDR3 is CASSMSRTNEKLFF. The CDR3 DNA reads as TGTGCCAGTAGTATGTCTAGAACTAATGAAAAACTGTTTTTT.

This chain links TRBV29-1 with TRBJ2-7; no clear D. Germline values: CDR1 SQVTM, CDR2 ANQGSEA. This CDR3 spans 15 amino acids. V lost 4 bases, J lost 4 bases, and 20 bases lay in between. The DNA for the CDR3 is TGCAGCGTTGTCCAGCCTTCCTTAGCCCCTTACGAGCAGTACTTC. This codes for CSVVQPSLAPYEQYF.

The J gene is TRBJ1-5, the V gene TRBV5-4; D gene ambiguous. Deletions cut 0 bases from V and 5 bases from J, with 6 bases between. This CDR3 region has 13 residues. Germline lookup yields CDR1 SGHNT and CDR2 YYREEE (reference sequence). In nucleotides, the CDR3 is TGTGCCAGCAGCTTGGACGGGGATCAGCCCCAGCATTTT. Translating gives CASSLDGDQPQHF.

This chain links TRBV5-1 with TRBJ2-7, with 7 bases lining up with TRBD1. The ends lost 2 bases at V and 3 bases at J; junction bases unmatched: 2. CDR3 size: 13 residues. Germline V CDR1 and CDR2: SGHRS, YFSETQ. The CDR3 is CASSFQGDYEQYF. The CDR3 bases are TGCGCCAGCAGCTTCCAGGGGGACTACGAGCAGTACTTC.

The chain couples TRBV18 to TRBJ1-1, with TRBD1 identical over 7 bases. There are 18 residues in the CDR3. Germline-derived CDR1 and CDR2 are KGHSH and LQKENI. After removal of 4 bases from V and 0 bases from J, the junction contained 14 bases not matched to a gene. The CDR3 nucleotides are TGTGCCAGCTCACTCGTGACAGGGCTTTTGAACATGAACACTGAAGCTTTCTTT. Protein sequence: CASSLVTGLLNMNTEAFF.

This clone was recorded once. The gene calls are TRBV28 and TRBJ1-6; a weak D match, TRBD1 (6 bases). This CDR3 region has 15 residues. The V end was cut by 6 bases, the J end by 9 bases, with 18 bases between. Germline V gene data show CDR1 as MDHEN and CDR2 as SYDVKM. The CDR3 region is CASRQQGQGGSPLHF. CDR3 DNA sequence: TGTGCCAGCAGACAACAGGGTCAAGGCGGTTCACCCCTCCACTTT.

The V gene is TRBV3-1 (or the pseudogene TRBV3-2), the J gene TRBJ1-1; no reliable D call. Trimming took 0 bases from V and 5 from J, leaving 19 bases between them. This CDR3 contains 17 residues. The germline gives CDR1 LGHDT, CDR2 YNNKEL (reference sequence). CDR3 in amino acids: CASSQDFQVFVRTEAFF. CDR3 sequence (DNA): TGTGCCAGCAGCCAAGATTTTCAGGTGTTTGTTAGGACTGAAGCTTTCTTT.

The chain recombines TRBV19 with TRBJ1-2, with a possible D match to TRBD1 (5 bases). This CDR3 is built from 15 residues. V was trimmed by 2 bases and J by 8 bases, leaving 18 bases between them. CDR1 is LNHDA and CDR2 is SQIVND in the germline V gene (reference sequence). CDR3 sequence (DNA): TGTGCCAGTAGTATATCGTTTCAGGGCTCGGGCGGCTACACCTTC. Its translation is CASSISFQGSGGYTF.

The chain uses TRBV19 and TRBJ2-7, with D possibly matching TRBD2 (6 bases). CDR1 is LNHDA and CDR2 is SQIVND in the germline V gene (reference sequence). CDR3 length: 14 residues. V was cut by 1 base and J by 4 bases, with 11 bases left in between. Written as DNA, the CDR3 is TGTGCCAGTAGTATAGGACGGGCGGGGTACGAGCAGTACTTC. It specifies CASSIGRAGYEQYF.

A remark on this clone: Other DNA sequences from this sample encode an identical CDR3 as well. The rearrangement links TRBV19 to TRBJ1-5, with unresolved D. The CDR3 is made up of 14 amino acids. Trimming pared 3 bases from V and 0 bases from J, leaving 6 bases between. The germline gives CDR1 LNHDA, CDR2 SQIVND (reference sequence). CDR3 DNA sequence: TGTGCCAGTAGTATCCGGGGTAGCAATCAGCCCCAGCATTTT. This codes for CASSIRGSNQPQHF.

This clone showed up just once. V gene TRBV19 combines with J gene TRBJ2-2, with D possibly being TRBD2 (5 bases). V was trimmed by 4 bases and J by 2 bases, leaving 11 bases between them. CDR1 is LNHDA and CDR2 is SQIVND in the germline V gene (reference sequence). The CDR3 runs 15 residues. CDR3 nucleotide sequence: TGTGCCAGTAGTACTGGACTGAAAAACACCGGGGAGCTGTTTTTT. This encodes CASSTGLKNTGELFF. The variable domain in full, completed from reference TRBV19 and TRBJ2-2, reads DGGITQSPKYLFRKEGQNVTLSCEQNLNHDAMYWYRQDPGQGLRLIYYSQIVNDFQKGDIAEGYSVSREKKESFPLTVTSAQKNPTAFYLCASSTGLKNTGELFFGEGSRLTVL.

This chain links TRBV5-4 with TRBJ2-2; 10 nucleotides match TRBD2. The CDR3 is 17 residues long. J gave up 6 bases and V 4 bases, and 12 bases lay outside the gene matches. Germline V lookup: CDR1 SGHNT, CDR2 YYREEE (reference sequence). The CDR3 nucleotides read TGTGCCAGCAGCCCGGGTGGTCTAGCGGGAGTGCCCGGGGAGCTGTTTTTT. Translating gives CASSPGGLAGVPGELFF.

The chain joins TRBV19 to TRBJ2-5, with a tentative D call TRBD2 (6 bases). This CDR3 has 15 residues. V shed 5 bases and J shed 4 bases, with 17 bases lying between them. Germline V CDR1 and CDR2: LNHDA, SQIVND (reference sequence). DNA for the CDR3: TGTGCCAGTAGTCCGGGGGATAGCTCCCGAGAGACCCAGTACTTC. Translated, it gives CASSPGDSSRETQYF.

CDR3: CASSLARSSYEQYF. The CDR3 bases are TGTGCCAGCAGCTTAGCAAGGAGCTCCTACGAGCAGTACTTC. This chain connects TRBV7-9 to TRBJ2-7; no definite D call. V lost 0 bases and J lost 0, with 6 bases in between. This CDR3 contains 14 residues. Looked up from germline, CDR1 is SEHNR and CDR2 is FQNEAQ (reference sequence).

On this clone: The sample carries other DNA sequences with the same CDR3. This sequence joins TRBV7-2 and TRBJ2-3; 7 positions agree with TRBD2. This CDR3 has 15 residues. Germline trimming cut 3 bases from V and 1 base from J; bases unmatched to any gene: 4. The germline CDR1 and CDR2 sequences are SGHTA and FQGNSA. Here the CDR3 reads CASSLERGGTDTQYF. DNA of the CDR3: TGTGCCAGCAGCTTGGAGCGGGGCGGCACAGATACGCAGTATTTT.

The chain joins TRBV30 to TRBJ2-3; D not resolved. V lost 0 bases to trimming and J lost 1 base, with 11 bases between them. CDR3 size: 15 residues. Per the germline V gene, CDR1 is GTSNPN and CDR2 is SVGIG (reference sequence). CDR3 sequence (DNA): TGTGCCTGGAGTGTAATGACCCAGGGCACAGATACGCAGTATTTT. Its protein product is CAWSVMTQGTDTQYF.

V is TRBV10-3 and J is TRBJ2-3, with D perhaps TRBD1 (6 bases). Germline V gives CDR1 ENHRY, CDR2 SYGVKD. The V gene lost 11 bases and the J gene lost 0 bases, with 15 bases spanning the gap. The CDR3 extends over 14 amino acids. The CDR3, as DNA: TGTGCCTCCAAGGGGACAATAAGCACAGATACGCAGTATTTT. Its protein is CASKGTISTDTQYF.